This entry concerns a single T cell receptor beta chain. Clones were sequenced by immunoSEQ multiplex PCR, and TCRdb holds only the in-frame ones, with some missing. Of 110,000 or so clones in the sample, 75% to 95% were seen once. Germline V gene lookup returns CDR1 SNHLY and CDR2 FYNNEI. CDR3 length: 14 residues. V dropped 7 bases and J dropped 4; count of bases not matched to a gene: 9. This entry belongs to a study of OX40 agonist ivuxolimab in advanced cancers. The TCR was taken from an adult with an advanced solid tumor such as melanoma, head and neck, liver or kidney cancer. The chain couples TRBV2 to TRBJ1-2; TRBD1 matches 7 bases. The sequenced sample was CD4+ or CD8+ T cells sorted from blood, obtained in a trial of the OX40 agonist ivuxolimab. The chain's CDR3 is CASNPGQYLYGYTF. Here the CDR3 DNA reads TGTGCCAGCAACCCGGGACAGTATCTCTATGGCTACACCTTC.